The rows below give T cell receptor beta chains drawn from one sample of a study of radiation and T cells in renal cell carcinoma. TCRdb's copy holds only in-frame clones and misses some; the assay was immunoSEQ multiplex PCR. The sample records around 140,000 clones, about 86% being singletons. Here the sequenced sample was blood, taken from a patient whose treatment included radiotherapy and nephrectomy. These receptors came from a woman aged 45-60 years with renal cell carcinoma. The CDR3 runs from the conserved cysteine through the conserved F or W. The D gene is left open where the match is weak. Rows may omit the clone size; those that give it use once, few, many or a size class.

clone_size: -; v_call: TRBV10-3; j_call: TRBJ1-3; d_call: -; cdr3_aa: CAISLSSGNTIYF; cdr3_nt: TGTGCCATCTCTCTATCCTCTGGAAACACCATATATTTT
clone_size: -; v_call: TRBV5-4; j_call: TRBJ2-2; d_call: -; cdr3_aa: CASSFGGGAGTGELFF; cdr3_nt: TGTGCCAGCAGCTTCGGAGGGGGCGCGGGCACCGGGGAGCTGTTTTTT
clone_size: -; v_call: TRBV4-1; j_call: TRBJ1-4; d_call: TRBD1; cdr3_aa: CASSQGGQGAWEKLFF; cdr3_nt: TGCGCCAGCAGCCAAGGCGGACAGGGGGCTTGGGAAAAACTGTTTTTT
clone_size: -; v_call: TRBV2; j_call: TRBJ2-3; d_call: -; cdr3_aa: CASSEDTQYF; cdr3_nt: TGTGCCAGCAGTGAAGATACGCAGTATTTT
clone_size: -; v_call: TRBV25-1; j_call: TRBJ2-7; d_call: TRBD2; cdr3_aa: CASSEYSGRVSYEQYF; cdr3_nt: TGTGCCAGCAGTGAATATAGCGGGAGAGTCTCCTACGAGCAGTACTTC
clone_size: -; v_call: TRBV7-2; j_call: TRBJ2-1; d_call: TRBD2; cdr3_aa: CASSSLRLGGGNEQFF; cdr3_nt: TGTGCCAGCAGCTCTCTTAGGTTGGGCGGGGGTAATGAGCAGTTCTTC
clone_size: -; v_call: TRBV5-1; j_call: TRBJ1-1; d_call: TRBD1; cdr3_aa: CASSFGTANTEAFF; cdr3_nt: TGCGCCAGCAGCTTCGGGACAGCGAACACTGAAGCTTTCTTT
clone_size: -; v_call: TRBV30; j_call: TRBJ2-5; d_call: TRBD2; cdr3_aa: CAWSFPGTRRETQYF; cdr3_nt: TGTGCCTGGAGTTTCCCAGGGACTAGAAGAGAGACCCAGTACTTC
clone_size: -; v_call: TRBV4-2; j_call: TRBJ2-3; d_call: TRBD2; cdr3_aa: CASSQAAGEGTDTQYF; cdr3_nt: TGTGCCAGCAGCCAAGCAGCGGGAGAGGGTACAGATACGCAGTATTTT
clone_size: -; v_call: TRBV11-2; j_call: TRBJ2-2; d_call: TRBD2; cdr3_aa: CASRTGLGDTGELFF; cdr3_nt: TGTGCCAGCAGAACGGGACTAGGGGACACCGGGGAGCTGTTTTTT
clone_size: -; v_call: TRBV6-1; j_call: TRBJ1-5; d_call: -; cdr3_aa: CASSEGFGGAGTQPQHF; cdr3_nt: TGTGCCAGCAGTGAAGGATTCGGAGGGGCAGGAACTCAGCCCCAGCATTTT
clone_size: once; v_call: TRBV28; j_call: TRBJ1-2; d_call: -; cdr3_aa: CASSTTGTTYGYTF; cdr3_nt: TGTGCCAGCAGTACGACAGGTACAACCTATGGCTACACCTTC
clone_size: -; v_call: TRBV28; j_call: TRBJ2-3; d_call: -; cdr3_aa: CASSLLGQGSTDTQYF; cdr3_nt: TGTGCCAGCAGTTTATTAGGTCAGGGCAGCACAGATACGCAGTATTTT
clone_size: -; v_call: TRBV5-4; j_call: TRBJ1-1; d_call: -; cdr3_aa: CASSSYTEAFF; cdr3_nt: TGTGCCAGCAGCTCCTACACTGAAGCTTTCTTT
clone_size: once; v_call: TRBV7-2; j_call: TRBJ2-5; d_call: -; cdr3_aa: CASSLWTEQETQYF; cdr3_nt: TGTGCCAGCAGCTTATGGACAGAACAAGAGACCCAGTACTTC
clone_size: once; v_call: TRBV12-5; j_call: TRBJ1-2; d_call: -; cdr3_aa: CASGSGAFSGGYTF; cdr3_nt: TGTGCTAGTGGGAGCGGGGCTTTTTCTGGTGGCTACACCTTC
clone_size: -; v_call: TRBV28; j_call: TRBJ2-5; d_call: -; cdr3_aa: CASSFGRGQETQYF; cdr3_nt: TGTGCCAGCAGTTTCGGACGGGGGCAAGAGACCCAGTACTTC
clone_size: -; v_call: TRBV6-5; j_call: TRBJ2-2; d_call: TRBD1; cdr3_aa: CASSSRDRVSTGELFF; cdr3_nt: TGTGCCAGCAGTTCTCGGGACAGGGTTAGCACCGGGGAGCTGTTTTTT
clone_size: -; v_call: TRBV4-3; j_call: TRBJ2-6; d_call: -; cdr3_aa: CASSQDGGWAGANVLTF; cdr3_nt: TGCGCCAGCAGCCAAGATGGGGGCTGGGCTGGGGCCAACGTCCTGACTTTC
clone_size: -; v_call: TRBV4-3; j_call: TRBJ2-6; d_call: -; cdr3_aa: CASSQTVGGSGANVLTF; cdr3_nt: TGCGCCAGCAGCCAGACGGTCGGGGGCTCTGGGGCCAACGTCCTGACTTTC
clone_size: -; v_call: TRBV28; j_call: TRBJ2-1; d_call: TRBD1; cdr3_aa: CASRQPLGQGHDLEQFF; cdr3_nt: TGTGCCAGCAGGCAACCTCTTGGACAGGGGCACGACCTCGAGCAGTTCTTC
clone_size: -; v_call: TRBV19; j_call: TRBJ2-7; d_call: TRBD1; cdr3_aa: CASSFGTGDWYEQYF; cdr3_nt: TGTGCCAGTAGTTTTGGGACAGGGGATTGGTACGAGCAGTACTTC
clone_size: -; v_call: TRBV4-1; j_call: TRBJ2-2; d_call: -; cdr3_aa: CASSQVLSAERSGELFF; cdr3_nt: TGCGCCAGCAGCCAAGTTCTTTCGGCAGAAAGGTCCGGGGAGCTGTTTTTT
clone_size: -; v_call: TRBV18; j_call: TRBJ1-6; d_call: -; cdr3_aa: CASSPGASGVRNSPLHF; cdr3_nt: TGTGCCAGCTCACCGGGCGCTTCGGGGGTTCGAAATTCACCCCTCCACTTT
clone_size: -; v_call: TRBV30; j_call: TRBJ2-3; d_call: TRBD2; cdr3_aa: CAWSPGLAGEKYTQYF; cdr3_nt: TGTGCCTGGAGTCCAGGACTAGCGGGGGAAAAATATACGCAGTATTTT
clone_size: -; v_call: TRBV10-1; j_call: TRBJ2-3; d_call: TRBD1; cdr3_aa: CASSDPTGARDTQYF; cdr3_nt: TGCGCCAGCAGTGACCCGACAGGGGCAAGGGATACGCAGTATTTT
clone_size: -; v_call: TRBV7-2; j_call: TRBJ2-5; d_call: -; cdr3_aa: CASSLDRAGETQYF; cdr3_nt: TGTGCCAGCAGCTTGGACAGAGCTGGGGAGACCCAGTACTTC
clone_size: -; v_call: TRBV10-3; j_call: TRBJ2-3; d_call: TRBD1; cdr3_aa: CAITASRDSLSTDTQYF; cdr3_nt: TGTGCCATCACCGCGTCCCGGGACAGCCTAAGCACAGATACGCAGTATTTT
clone_size: -; v_call: TRBV5-4; j_call: TRBJ2-3; d_call: -; cdr3_aa: CASSWGAGLADTQYF; cdr3_nt: TGTGCCAGCAGCTGGGGGGCGGGACTCGCAGATACGCAGTATTTT
clone_size: few; v_call: TRBV18; j_call: TRBJ2-7; d_call: TRBD1; cdr3_aa: CASSGTTGGSDEQYF; cdr3_nt: TGTGCCAGCTCAGGAACCACAGGGGGCAGCGACGAGCAGTACTTC
clone_size: -; v_call: TRBV5-1; j_call: TRBJ1-6; d_call: -; cdr3_aa: CASSLASNYNSPLHF; cdr3_nt: TGCGCCAGCAGCTTGGCCTCAAACTATAATTCACCCCTCCACTTT
clone_size: -; v_call: TRBV9; j_call: TRBJ1-6; d_call: -; cdr3_aa: CASSVDEGTPLHF; cdr3_nt: TGTGCCAGCAGCGTAGATGAGGGGACACCCCTCCACTTT
clone_size: -; v_call: TRBV19; j_call: TRBJ1-5; d_call: TRBD1; cdr3_aa: CASQGQGRSQPQHF; cdr3_nt: TGTGCCAGCCAGGGACAGGGGAGAAGTCAGCCCCAGCATTTT
clone_size: -; v_call: TRBV5-1; j_call: TRBJ2-4; d_call: TRBD1; cdr3_aa: CASSTGQGKSDIQYF; cdr3_nt: TGCGCCAGCAGCACTGGACAGGGGAAGTCTGACATTCAGTACTTC
clone_size: -; v_call: TRBV9; j_call: TRBJ2-1; d_call: -; cdr3_aa: CASSVGGSGNEQFF; cdr3_nt: TGTGCCAGCAGCGTAGGGGGATCTGGGAATGAGCAGTTCTTC
clone_size: -; v_call: TRBV30; j_call: TRBJ1-6; d_call: TRBD1; cdr3_aa: CAWTRDRDSPLHF; cdr3_nt: TGTGCCTGGACCAGGGACAGGGATTCACCCCTCCACTTT
clone_size: -; v_call: TRBV18; j_call: TRBJ2-5; d_call: TRBD1; cdr3_aa: CASSLGTEETQYF; cdr3_nt: TGTGCCAGCTCACTAGGGACAGAAGAGACCCAGTACTTC
clone_size: -; v_call: TRBV18; j_call: TRBJ2-1; d_call: -; cdr3_aa: CASSPPLRPGGYNEQFF; cdr3_nt: TGTGCCAGCTCACCACCCCTAAGGCCCGGGGGCTACAATGAGCAGTTCTTC
clone_size: -; v_call: TRBV7-9; j_call: TRBJ2-7; d_call: -; cdr3_aa: CASSLGGGSYEQYF; cdr3_nt: TGTGCCAGCAGCTTGGGGGGCGGCTCCTACGAGCAGTACTTC
clone_size: -; v_call: TRBV18; j_call: TRBJ1-4; d_call: -; cdr3_aa: CASSPPGTNEKLFF; cdr3_nt: TGTGCCAGCTCACCACCAGGAACTAATGAAAAACTGTTTTTT
clone_size: -; v_call: TRBV28; j_call: TRBJ2-5; d_call: -; cdr3_aa: CASSAPRGGQETQYF; cdr3_nt: TGTGCCAGCAGTGCCCCCCGAGGTGGGCAAGAGACCCAGTACTTC